The source of this T cell receptor (beta chain) is a study of cytomegalovirus exposure and HLA in healthy donors. This clone was seen a single time. Its matching antigen is unknown. Germline CDR1 is MGHRA and CDR2 is YSYEKL. The CDR3 contains 15 residues. V shed 4 bases, J shed 0 bases, and the junction held 5 bases outside the gene matches. PCR employed 60 Vbeta and 13 Jbeta primers. Produced via immunoSEQ multiplex PCR; TCRdb's table is partial and in-frame only. The table lists around 160,000 clones, 79% of them singletons. Study results and limitations: In the analysis, some V segments, TRBV6-2 and TRBV6-3 included, were excluded as indistinguishable. The likely explanation for a cluster of highly shared sequence variants was sequencing artifact. Testing in vitro showed a few CMV-associated chains specific for CMV antigens.

The sample taken for sequencing was PBMCs. V and J are TRBV4-1 and TRBJ1-1; 7 nucleotides align to TRBD1. The receptor's source is a woman aged 40-49 years in good health and CMV-seropositive. The CDR3 DNA is TGCGCCAGCAGCCGACAGGGTAAATTGAACACTGAAGCTTTCTTT. Its protein product is CASSRQGKLNTEAFF.